Listed below are T cell receptor beta chains from one sample, sequenced in a study of tumor-infiltrating lymphocytes in localized non-small cell lung cancer. Produced via immunoSEQ multiplex PCR; TCRdb's table is partial and in-frame only. This table has approximately 12,000 clones, 65% to 85% appearing once. What was sequenced was uninvolved lung tissue not adjacent to the tumor. All receptors derive from a human donor with non-small cell lung cancer. The CDR3 runs from the conserved cysteine through the conserved F or W. The D gene is left open where the match is weak. Clone size is shown for a subset of rows, as once, few, many or a class of expanded clone.

>TRBJ2-2|NA|NA|TRBV28
TGTGCCAGCACACGTTCATCTACCGGGGAGCTGTTTTTT
CASTRSSTGELFF
>TRBJ2-1|NA|NA|TRBV2
TGTGCCAGCATGACATGGGGGGACAATGAGCAGTTCTTC
CASMTWGDNEQFF
>TRBJ1-6|TRBD1|once|TRBV28
TGTGCCAGCAGAAAACAGGGACAGGGATTAAATAATTCACCCCTCCACTTT
CASRKQGQGLNNSPLHF
>TRBJ1-1|NA|NA|TRBV6-1
TGTGCCAGCAAAACGATCGGGACATCGGCGCTCTTT
CASKTIGTSALF
>TRBJ2-5|TRBD1|NA|TRBV6-1
TGTGCCAGCAGTGTTAGGACAGGGGGTTTAGAGACCCAGTACTTC
CASSVRTGGLETQYF
>TRBJ2-7|NA|NA|TRBV19
TGTGCCAGTAGTATTCGCGCGGGCGAGCAGTACTTC
CASSIRAGEQYF
>TRBJ2-3|NA|medium-sized|TRBV5-4
TGTGCCAGCAGCTTGGCGGACGCCTCTGGGGATACGCAGTATTTT
CASSLADASGDTQYF
>TRBJ1-1|NA|few|TRBV19
TGTGCCAGTAGTCGGGACACAGTAGCTGAAGCTTTCTTT
CASSRDTVAEAFF
>TRBJ1-6|NA|NA|TRBV30
TGTGCCTGGACCGACGGTCGGTCCCTCCACTTT
CAWTDGRSLHF
>TRBJ1-2|NA|NA|TRBV9
TGTGCCAGCAGCGTAGAAGGGAGCTATGGCTACACCTTC
CASSVEGSYGYTF
>TRBJ1-5|NA|NA|TRBV19
TGTGCCAGTAGTTTACCTAGCCAGTATAGCAATCAGCCCCAGCATTTT
CASSLPSQYSNQPQHF
>TRBJ2-5|NA|NA|TRBV20-1
TGCAGTGCTAGAGATTACGAGACCCAGTACTTC
CSARDYETQYF
>TRBJ2-1|NA|NA|TRBV28
TGTGCCAGCAATAAGGGGAGTAGGGGCGACGAGCAGTTCTTC
CASNKGSRGDEQFF
>TRBJ1-3|NA|NA|TRBV9
TGTGCCAGCAGCGTGGGGGGAGCATCTGGAAACACCATATATTTT
CASSVGGASGNTIYF
>TRBJ1-6|TRBD1|NA|TRBV6-5
TGTGCCAGCAGATACGGACAGGGGGGCTATAATTCACCCCTCCACTTT
CASRYGQGGYNSPLHF